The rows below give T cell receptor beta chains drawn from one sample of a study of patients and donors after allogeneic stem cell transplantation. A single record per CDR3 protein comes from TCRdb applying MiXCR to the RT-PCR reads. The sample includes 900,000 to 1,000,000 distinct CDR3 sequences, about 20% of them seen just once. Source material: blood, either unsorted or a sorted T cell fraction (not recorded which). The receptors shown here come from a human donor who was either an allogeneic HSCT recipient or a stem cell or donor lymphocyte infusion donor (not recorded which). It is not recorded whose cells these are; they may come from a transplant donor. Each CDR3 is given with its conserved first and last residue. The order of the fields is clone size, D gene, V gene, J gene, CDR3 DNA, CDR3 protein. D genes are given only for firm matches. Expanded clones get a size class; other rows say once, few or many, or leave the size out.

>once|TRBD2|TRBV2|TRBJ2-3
TGTGCCAGCAGCGGGACTAGCGGGAGGGTCACAGATACGCAGTATTTT
CASSGTSGRVTDTQYF
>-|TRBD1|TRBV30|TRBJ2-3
TGTGCCTGCAGGGGGTGGAGCACAGATACGCAGTATTTT
CACRGWSTDTQYF
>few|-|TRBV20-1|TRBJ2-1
TGCAGTGCTACCTCCGGGACCTGGAATGAGCAGTTCTTC
CSATSGTWNEQFF
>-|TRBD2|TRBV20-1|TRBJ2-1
TGCAGTGCACGAGGGGTAGCGGGCGGGGAGCAGTTCTTC
CSARGVAGGEQFF
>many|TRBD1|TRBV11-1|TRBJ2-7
TGTGCCAGCAGTCGGACAGGGAGCTCCTACGAGCAGTACTTC
CASSRTGSSYEQYF
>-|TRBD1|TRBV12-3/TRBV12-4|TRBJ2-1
TGTGCCAGCAGTTTATGGCCGACAGGGGGCAAGAATGAGCAGTTCTTC
CASSLWPTGGKNEQFF
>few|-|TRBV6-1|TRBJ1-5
TGTGCCAGCAGTGGATGGGGGCTCAGCAATCAGCCCCAGCATTTT
CASSGWGLSNQPQHF
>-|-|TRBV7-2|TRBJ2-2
TGTGCCAGCAGCTTAAGGGCCCCACAAAGTACCGGGGAGCTGTTTTTT
CASSLRAPQSTGELFF
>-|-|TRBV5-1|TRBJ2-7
TGCGCCAGCAGCTTGGCGGTAGGGCCTACTTTTTACGAGCAGTACTTC
CASSLAVGPTFYEQYF
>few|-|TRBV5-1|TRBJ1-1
TGCGCCAGCAGCTTGGGAGGGTATAAGAACACTGAAGCTTTCTTT
CASSLGGYKNTEAFF
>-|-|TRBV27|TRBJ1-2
TGTGCCAGCAGTCTAACCAGATACTATGGCTACACCTTC
CASSLTRYYGYTF
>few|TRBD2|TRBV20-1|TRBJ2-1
TGCAGTGCTAGAGATGTCCAGGGAGGGAGTTCCTACAATGAGCAGTTCTTC
CSARDVQGGSSYNEQFF
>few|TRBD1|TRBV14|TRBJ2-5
TGTGCCAGCAGCCCAAACCGGGACAGCCAAGAGACCCAGTACTTC
CASSPNRDSQETQYF
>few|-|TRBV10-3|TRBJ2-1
TGTGCCATCAGCGACAGATCCGATGAGCAGTTCTTC
CAISDRSDEQFF
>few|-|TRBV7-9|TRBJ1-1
TGTGCCAGCAGCATAGAGGCAGGGAACACTGAAGCTTTCTTT
CASSIEAGNTEAFF
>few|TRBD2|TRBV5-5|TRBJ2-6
TGTGCCAGCAGCTTGGCCGCGGGAGGGCCTGGGGCCAACGTCCTGACTTTC
CASSLAAGGPGANVLTF
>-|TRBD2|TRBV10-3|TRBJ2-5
TGTGCCACCGGGGGACTACAGTACCAAGAGACCCAGTACTTC
CATGGLQYQETQYF
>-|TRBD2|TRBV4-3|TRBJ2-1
TGCGCCAGCAGCTCCTGGACTAGCGGCGATGAGCAGTTCTTC
CASSSWTSGDEQFF
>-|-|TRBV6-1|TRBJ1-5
TGTGCCAGCAGGCGTGGGGAAAGCAATCAGCCCCAGCATTTT
CASRRGESNQPQHF
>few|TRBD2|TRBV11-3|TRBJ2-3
TGTGCCAGCAGCTTATCTCTAGCGGGAGTTGGTGATACGCAGTATTTT
CASSLSLAGVGDTQYF
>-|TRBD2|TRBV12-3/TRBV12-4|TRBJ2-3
TGTGCCAGCAGTCTCGGACTAGCGGGGGACGTCAGCACAGATACGCAGTATTTT
CASSLGLAGDVSTDTQYF
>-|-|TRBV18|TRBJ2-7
TGTGCCAGCTCACCACTTGGGGAACTCGAGCAGTACTTC
CASSPLGELEQYF
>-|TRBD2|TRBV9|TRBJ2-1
TGTGCCAGCAGCGTCGGTGGACTAGCGGGGGAGACCTACAATGAGCAGTTCTTC
CASSVGGLAGETYNEQFF
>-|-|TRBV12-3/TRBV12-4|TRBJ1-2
TGTGCCAGCAGGGATACAGGGAGGGATGGCTACACCTTC
CASRDTGRDGYTF
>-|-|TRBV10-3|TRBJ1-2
TGTGCCATCAGTCCCGAGGGGGTAAGGGGCTATGGCTACACCTTC
CAISPEGVRGYGYTF
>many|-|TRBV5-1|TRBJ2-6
TGCGCCAGCAGTCCAGGTGGGGCCAACGTCCTGACTTTC
CASSPGGANVLTF
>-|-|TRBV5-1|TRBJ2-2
TGCGCCAGCAGCTTATCGGGCCCGCAGACCGGGGAGCTGTTTTTT
CASSLSGPQTGELFF
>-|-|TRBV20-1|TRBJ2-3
TGCAGTGCTCTGGCCCGCAGGGGACGCACAGATACGCAGTATTTT
CSALARRGRTDTQYF
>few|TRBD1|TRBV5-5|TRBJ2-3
TGTGCCAGCAGCTCTAAACAGGGGGCCTACACAGATACGCAGTATTTT
CASSSKQGAYTDTQYF
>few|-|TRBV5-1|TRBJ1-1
TGCGCCAGCAGCTTCGGGAAAATCAAGAACACTGAAGCTTTCTTT
CASSFGKIKNTEAFF
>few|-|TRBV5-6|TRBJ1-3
TGTGCCAGCAGCGGCTCAGGGAATGCTGGAAACACCATATATTTT
CASSGSGNAGNTIYF
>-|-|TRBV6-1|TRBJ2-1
TGTGCCAGCAGTGACTATCGTGGAACAGGCAACTCCTACAATGAGCAGTTCTTC
CASSDYRGTGNSYNEQFF
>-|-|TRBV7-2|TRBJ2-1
TGTGCCAGCAGCCCAGAATGGGTACATCAGTTCTTC
CASSPEWVHQFF
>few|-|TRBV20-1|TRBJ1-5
TGCAGTGCTAGAGCCCGACCATCAGGATCCCTCAATCAGCCCCAGCATTTT
CSARARPSGSLNQPQHF
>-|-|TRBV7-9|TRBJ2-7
TGTGCCAGCAGTAGCGGCCTAAACCTTGGCAACGAGCAGTACTTC
CASSSGLNLGNEQYF
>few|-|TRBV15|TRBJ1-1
TGTGCCACCAGCAGAGTGGGGTCTTCGAACACTGAAGCTTTCTTT
CATSRVGSSNTEAFF
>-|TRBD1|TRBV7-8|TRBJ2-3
TGTGCCAGCAGCCTGAGGCCGGGACAGGGTTCCTCGGCAGATACGCAGTATTTT
CASSLRPGQGSSADTQYF
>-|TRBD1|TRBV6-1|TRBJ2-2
TGTGCCAGCAGTCAGCCCAAAAGCACAGGGGTCACGATCGGGGAGCTGTTTTTT
CASSQPKSTGVTIGELFF
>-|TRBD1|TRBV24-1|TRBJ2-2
TGTGCCACCGCCGACAGGGGGCTTAACACCGGGGAGCTGTTTTTT
CATADRGLNTGELFF
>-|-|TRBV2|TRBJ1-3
TGTGCCAGTGAGGAGGGCGGAAACACCATATATTTT
CASEEGGNTIYF
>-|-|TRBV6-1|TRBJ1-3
TGTGCCAGCAGTCCGAAAATTCCGACAGGAGCTGGAAACACCATATATTTT
CASSPKIPTGAGNTIYF
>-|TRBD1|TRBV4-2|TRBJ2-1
TGTGCCAGCAGCCGGGGCGGGGACAGGAATTACAATGAGCAGTTCTTC
CASSRGGDRNYNEQFF
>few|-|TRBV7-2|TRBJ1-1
TGTGCCAGCAGAGATCGACCAGGGTTTAAGGTGAACACTGAAGCTTTCTTT
CASRDRPGFKVNTEAFF
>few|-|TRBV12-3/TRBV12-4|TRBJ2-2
TGTGCCAGCAGTCCTCCTTACGCCTCTACTAGAACGGGGACCGGGGAGCTGTTTTTT
CASSPPYASTRTGTGELFF